Included here is one T cell receptor beta chain sequence, with context. This clone has more than one count but fewer than ten. Its target antigen remains unknown. Within one base of it there is no much larger clone, and no base qualities were kept. V drops 5 bases and J drops 5 bases, leaving 9 bases in between. Including cysteine and phenylalanine, the CDR3 has 12 amino acids. Of all the DNA, just the CDR3 is kept, 36 bases in frame from base 1. The germline V gene provides CDR1 SGHTA and CDR2 FQGNSA. The data are from a study of vaccination effects on CD4 cells after COVID-19 (dated by TCRdb to 2021 to 2024). For the wider study: Each participant received two doses of an mRNA SARS-CoV-2 vaccine, either BNT162b2 or mRNA-1273. SARS-CoV-2 spike-specific CD4+ TCR repertoires were compared before and after mRNA vaccination in COVID-19 convalescent patients and in infection-naive vaccine recipients. The full study included roughly 10 COVID-19 convalescent patients and a few SARS-CoV-2-naive healthy vaccine recipients. Cultures from other donors in the study were sequenced with the Oncomine TCR Beta short-read assay on an Illumina iSeq 100. General conclusions and limits of the study: Among healthy vaccine recipients, nearly all vaccine-induced clones were SARS-CoV-2 mono-reactive, and just 1 of 255 was cross-reactive with common cold coronaviruses. At late post-vaccination timepoints, both infection-induced and vaccine-induced clones showed marked clonal contraction, consistent with waning T cell responses. The study was limited by a small number of convalescent patients and lacked early post-infection timepoints.

Library prep was done by the immunoSEQ multiplex PCR assay. DNA from the CD4+ T cells that had been cultured and isolated underwent TCR beta CDR3 sequencing. The study's own analysis went as follows. Non-productive TCR sequences were removed and reads were trimmed to the CDR3 region, keeping CDR3s of at least 7 amino acids. The MANAFEST web app was used to pick out antigen-specific clonotypes by comparing their expansion in peptide wells with that in reference cultures. For clones to be considered positive, expansion at FDR<0.05 versus reference and all other wells, an odds ratio above 5, and a frequency above 0.1% in two replicate wells were required. A clonotype was defined as cross-reactive if the clonotype was significantly expanded both in SARS-CoV-2 spike wells and in at least one common cold coronavirus spike condition. CDR3 similarity was assessed by Levenshtein distance with the stringdist R package, and unrooted trees were built with ape in R 3.6.1. Imported from immuneACCESS, the table was reduced by TCRdb to in-frame sequences with V and J called. These copies leave out some clones; in studies compared against another copy, an unresolved V gene accounts for under half, and the cause of the remainder is not known. That table supplies the V and J calls and clone size; D and trimming were determined from the DNA. The sample includes 40,000 to 50,000 clones, with approximately 70% observed a single time. Of the sample, roughly 24% is held by the ten largest clones.

The ViraFEST assay stimulated PBMC with viral peptide pools and then used TCR sequencing to identify antigen-specific CD4+ T cell clonotypes by expansion. After 10 days of culture, CD4+ T cells were isolated with the EasySep CD4+ T cell isolation kit. Healthy vaccine recipients had no prior SARS-CoV-2 infection, confirmed by negative nucleocapsid antibodies before and after vaccination. Some 1.9 million PBMC per well were cultured with about 9.6 ug/ml peptides in IMDM containing roughly 5% human AB serum, roughly 10 IU/ml IL-2 and gentamicin. On days 3 and 7, half of the culture medium was replaced with fresh IL-2-containing medium. Unless noted otherwise, every peptide stimulation condition was cultured in triplicate wells. Using Ficoll-Paque Plus gradient centrifugation, PBMC were separated from whole blood and then either used fresh or cryopreserved at -140C. Overlapping peptide pools spanned the spike proteins of SARS-CoV-2 and the common cold coronaviruses HCoV-NL63, HCoV-OC43 and HCoV-229E. The QIAamp micro DNA kit was used to extract genomic DNA from the cultured CD4+ T cells.

This TCR was recovered from a human donor who received a COVID-19 vaccine. The rearranged chain carries TRBV7-2 and TRBJ1-2; the D gene cannot be resolved reliably. Specimen: CD4+ T cells from PBMCs cultured with HCoV-OC43 spike peptides, collected before COVID-19 vaccination. The sample's cell subset or site label, decoded: HCoV-OC43 spike overlapping peptide pool stimulation. In nucleotides, the sequence is TGTGCCAGCAGCCCTCCTATGTATGGCTACACCTTC. Translated, this gives CASSPPMYGYTF.